Presented here are 24 T cell receptor beta chains from one specimen sequenced in a study of cytomegalovirus exposure and HLA in healthy donors. Both 60 Vbeta primers and 13 Jbeta primers went into the PCR. Profiled with immunoSEQ multiplex PCR; TCRdb holds only in-frame clones, not every one. The sample lists around 130,000 clones, approximately 81% seen once, with 2% to 2.5% in the top ten. The specimen was PBMCs. These receptors all come from a woman aged 40-49 years in good health and CMV-seronegative.

The chain couples TRBV6-1 to TRBJ1-1, with D possibly being TRBD1 (5 bases). Trimming left V 1 base short and J 9 bases short, with 21 bases between. This CDR3 is 16 amino acids long. The germline gives CDR1 MNHNS, CDR2 SASEGT. CDR3 DNA: TGTGCCAGCAGTGAAGAATACGGGGGAGGTCTATGGCAAGCTTTCTTT. Translated: CASSEEYGGGLWQAFF.

The chain employs TRBV5-1 and TRBJ1-1; tentative D call: TRBD1 (6 bases). The V end was cut by 2 bases, the J end by 4 bases, with 21 bases between. This CDR3 is built from 17 residues. Germline CDR1 reads SGHRS; CDR2 reads YFSETQ. CDR3 nucleotides: TGCGCCAGCAGCTTACAGGGATTAGGGGGAATGGTCACTGAAGCTTTCTTT. This codes for CASSLQGLGGMVTEAFF.

The CDR3 loop is CASHSSYNSPLHF. The CDR3 region has the DNA TGTGCCAGCCATAGCTCCTATAATTCACCCCTCCACTTT. This sequence joins TRBV5-8 and TRBJ1-6; D is undetermined. This CDR3 has 13 residues. Germline V gives CDR1 SGHTS, CDR2 YDEGEE. V dropped 7 bases and J dropped 0 bases, with 5 bases sitting between them.

This chain links TRBV7-6 with TRBJ1-2; 10 nucleotides agree with TRBD1. The CDR3 totals 16 residues. Germline V gives CDR1 SGHVS, CDR2 FNYEAQ. V shed 4 bases, J shed 2 bases, and the junction held 7 bases outside the gene matches. In DNA form, the CDR3 reads TGTGCCAGCAGCTCATGGACAGGGGGTTCCAACTATGGCTACACCTTC. Translated: CASSSWTGGSNYGYTF.

This clone was observed once. The rearrangement links TRBV27 to TRBJ2-7, with 9 positions matching TRBD1. This CDR3 contains 16 residues. CDR1 and CDR2 from the germline V gene are MNHEY and SMNVEV (reference sequence). V lost 3 bases, J lost 5 bases, and 11 bases stayed unmatched. The CDR3 loop reads CASSLGGDREIHEQYF. Here the CDR3 DNA reads TGTGCCAGCAGTTTGGGGGGGGACAGGGAGATCCACGAGCAGTACTTC.

V and J are TRBV5-1 and TRBJ2-7, with 8 positions matching TRBD2. Germline-derived CDR1 and CDR2 are SGHRS and YFSETQ. V lost 0 bases to trimming and J lost 2 bases; unmatched junction nucleotides: 4. The length of the CDR3 is 15 residues. This CDR3 reads CASSLESGGAYEQYF. DNA for the CDR3: TGCGCCAGCAGCTTGGAATCGGGGGGGGCCTACGAGCAGTACTTC.

V is TRBV10-2 and J is TRBJ2-3; 7 nucleotides line up with TRBD2. V lost 7 bases and J lost 5; bases outside the gene matches: 6. Germline V gene sequence: CDR1 WSHSY, CDR2 SAAADI. This CDR3 is 13 amino acids long. The CDR3 sequence is CASTGTTGDTQYF. In nucleotides, the CDR3 is TGCGCCAGCACAGGGACTACTGGAGATACGCAGTATTTT.

The V gene is TRBV7-9, the J gene TRBJ1-2, with D uncertain. The CDR3 has 14 amino acids. Per the germline V gene, CDR1 is SEHNR and CDR2 is FQNEAQ (reference sequence). The ends were cut back, 0 bases at V and 1 base at J, with 6 bases in the middle. In DNA form, the CDR3 reads TGTGCCAGCAGCTTAGCCGGGAGTAACTATGGCTACACCTTC. It is translated as CASSLAGSNYGYTF.

The rearrangement links TRBV29-1 to TRBJ1-1; 8 positions match TRBD1. The germline V gene encodes CDR1 SQVTM and CDR2 ANQGSEA. This CDR3 has 16 residues. The V gene end was trimmed by 3 bases and the J gene end by 0 bases; junction bases not matched to a gene: 9. CDR3 amino acids: CSVEEHRGALNTEAFF. The CDR3 nucleotides are TGCAGCGTTGAGGAACACAGGGGGGCGCTGAACACTGAAGCTTTCTTT.

V gene TRBV6-4 combines with J gene TRBJ2-7; D call uncertain. The CDR3 contains 12 residues. Deletions cut 10 bases from V and 3 bases from J, with 13 bases between. The V gene's germline CDR1 is MRHNA and CDR2 SNTAGT. The DNA of the CDR3 is TGTGCCACCCCCCGCGAGAACTACGAGCAGTACTTC. It is translated as CATPRENYEQYF.

To note about this clone: This is likely a read error, given that the CDR3 carries no conserved phenylalanine or tryptophan at its end. The chain carries TRBV19 and TRBJ1-4, with 10 bases aligning to TRBD1. The length of the CDR3 is 15 residues. The germline CDR1 and CDR2 sequences are LNHDA and SQIVND (reference sequence). The ends lost 5 bases at V and 8 bases at J; junction bases unmatched: 8. This chain's CDR3 is CASSLGDRGFEKLFL. The CDR3 coding sequence is TGTGCCAGTAGTCTCGGGGACAGGGGATTCGAAAAACTGTTTCTT.

The chain joins TRBV19 to TRBJ2-1; 7 bases align to TRBD2. The CDR3 totals 14 residues. Germline V gene data show CDR1 as LNHDA and CDR2 as SQIVND (reference sequence). With 2 bases clipped from V and 2 bases from J, the junction kept 0 bases outside the gene matches. The DNA for the CDR3 is TGTGCCAGTAGTATACGGGGGGCCTACAATGAGCAGTTCTTC. Translated: CASSIRGAYNEQFF.

The chain joins TRBV7-3 to TRBJ2-1, with D possibly being TRBD2 (6 bases). V was trimmed by 2 bases and J by 10 bases, leaving 15 bases between them. This CDR3 region has 14 residues. Germline V gene data show CDR1 as SGHTA and CDR2 as FQGTGA. CDR3: CASSLGGSSAEQFF. The CDR3 coding sequence is TGTGCCAGCAGCTTAGGGGGGTCCAGCGCAGAGCAGTTCTTC.

The chain couples TRBV28 to TRBJ2-7; unclear D gene. Germline-derived CDR1 and CDR2 are MDHEN and SYDVKM. The CDR3 sequence is 14 residues long. The V gene lost 5 bases and the J gene lost 2 bases, with 13 bases spanning the gap. DNA for the CDR3: TGTGCCAGCAGTCCACTGGGCTTTACCTACGAGCAGTACTTC. Translating it yields CASSPLGFTYEQYF. The complete variable domain, with remaining parts taken from reference TRBV28 and TRBJ2-7, reads DVKVTQSSRYLVKRTGEKVFLECVQDMDHENMFWYRQDPGLGLRLIYFSYDVKMKEKGDIPEGYSVSREKKERFSLILESASTNQTSMYLCASSPLGFTYEQYFGPGTRLTVT.

J is TRBJ2-7 and V is TRBV10-2; TRBD1 aligns across 7 bases. V was clipped by 3 bases and J by 1 base; unmatched bases: 6. The CDR3 consists of 15 residues. CDR1 is WSHSY, CDR2 SAAADI, per germline. The DNA of the CDR3 is TGCGCCAGCAGTGATGGGACAGTCGTTTCCTACGAGCAGTACTTC. Residues: CASSDGTVVSYEQYF.

This clone occurred a few times. J is TRBJ1-5 and V is TRBV6-5; 7 bases map to TRBD1. The CDR3 consists of 13 residues. The germline gives CDR1 MNHEY, CDR2 SVGAGI. V shed 5 bases, J shed 7 bases, and the junction held 5 bases outside the gene matches. The CDR3: CASSIPGQQPQHF. The CDR3 nucleotides read TGTGCCAGCAGTATCCCGGGACAGCAGCCCCAGCATTTT.

V is TRBV23-1 and J is TRBJ1-2; tentatively, D is TRBD1 (6 bases). TRBV23-1 qualifies as an ORF whose function is uncertain. This CDR3 is 19 amino acids long. V was pared by 1 base and J by 0 bases, with 21 bases between. CDR3 amino acids: CASSQWGQQGNVSNYGYTF. CDR3 coding DNA: TGCGCCAGCAGTCAATGGGGGCAACAGGGTAACGTTTCTAACTATGGCTACACCTTC.

V is TRBV7-6 and J is TRBJ1-2, with TRBD1 matching 12 bases. There are 15 residues in the CDR3. Trimming removed 3 bases from V and 6 bases from J; junction bases left unmatched: 5. Germline V gene sequence: CDR1 SGHVS, CDR2 FNYEAQ. CDR3 DNA sequence: TGTGCCAGCAGCTTGTCCGGGACAGGGGGCCATGGCTACACCTTC. It codes for CASSLSGTGGHGYTF.

The sample holds one count of this clone. V and J are TRBV7-9 and TRBJ2-1, with TRBD1 matching 8 bases. The CDR3 is 14 amino acids. V gave up 2 bases and J gave up 6 bases; unmatched junction bases: 3. Germline V gene sequence: CDR1 SEHNR, CDR2 FQNEAQ (reference sequence). The CDR3 DNA reads TGTGCCAGCAGCTTAACCACAGGGGGCAATGAGCAGTTCTTC. Residues: CASSLTTGGNEQFF.

The CDR3 spells CASSVDTGAPLYEQYF. CDR3 sequence (DNA): TGTGCCAGCAGCGTAGATACTGGGGCACCTCTCTACGAGCAGTACTTC. This rearrangement joins TRBV9 to TRBJ2-7, with TRBD1 as a possible D gene (5 bases). Trimming stripped 0 bases from V and 3 bases from J, with 16 bases between. Germline CDR1 and CDR2: SGDLS and YYNGEE. The CDR3 runs 16 residues.

The V call is TRBV13, the J call TRBJ2-1, with 13 bases aligning to TRBD2. The germline CDR1 and CDR2 sequences are PRHDT and FYEKMQ (reference sequence). With 2 bases clipped from V and 9 bases from J, the junction kept 4 bases outside the gene matches. This CDR3 has 15 residues. The CDR3 here is CASSLRTSGSSEQFF. In nucleotides, the CDR3 is TGTGCCAGCAGCTTAAGGACTAGCGGGAGTTCTGAGCAGTTCTTC.

V usage is TRBV30 and J usage is TRBJ1-1; 7 bases align to TRBD1. V shed 3 bases, J shed 10 bases, and the junction held 8 bases outside the gene matches. Per germline, CDR1 GTSNPN and CDR2 SVGIG (reference sequence). This CDR3 spans 12 amino acids. The CDR3 nucleotides read TGTGCCTGGAGCATACAGGGGATTGGAGCTTTCTTT. Its protein is CAWSIQGIGAFF.

This chain uses TRBV7-2 with TRBJ2-1, with 8 nucleotides matching TRBD2. Germline CDR1 is SGHTA and CDR2 is FQGNSA. CDR3 length equals 15 residues. The V segment lost 5 bases and the J segment 3 bases; nucleotides outside the gene matches: 6. The CDR3 region has the DNA TGTGCCAGCAGCCCCCCGGGGGGGAACTACAATGAGCAGTTCTTC. Translation: CASSPPGGNYNEQFF.

V usage is TRBV7-3 and J usage is TRBJ2-1; a weak D match, TRBD2 (6 bases). Trimming took off 5 bases at V and 1 base at J, with 18 bases between the two ends. Looked up from germline, CDR1 is SGHTA and CDR2 is FQGTGA. CDR3 length equals 17 residues. The CDR3 here is CASSVDGTGASYNEQFF. CDR3 nucleotides: TGTGCCAGCAGCGTTGACGGGACGGGAGCATCCTACAATGAGCAGTTCTTC.